This T cell receptor (beta chain) was retrieved from a study of CD8 T cells in Susac syndrome. Random hexamers primed reverse transcription of about 0.45 to 1 ug RNA. TCR beta CDR3 was amplified by immunoSEQ covering 54 Vbeta and 13 Jbeta. TCRdb analysed the immunoSEQ multiplex PCR reads with MiXCR anew, one entry per CDR3 protein. The sample lists 75,000 to 100,000 distinct CDR3 sequences, around 94% seen once, with 0.25% to 0.3% in the top ten. The study sequenced TCR beta in blood CD8+ and CD4+ T cells. The controls, all healthy donors, were matched for age and sex. The V gene lost 1 base and the J gene lost 3 bases, with 6 bases spanning the gap. This CDR3 comprises 14 residues. The germline gives CDR1 KGHDR, CDR2 SFDVKD.

The sequence was collected from a human donor in good health. The chain recombines TRBV24-1 with TRBJ2-1; D might be TRBD2 (5 bases). The source material was CD8+ T cells from PBMCs. CDR3 loop: CATSDFRDYNEQFF. In DNA, the CDR3 is TGTGCCACCAGTGATTTCCGGGACTACAATGAGCAGTTCTTC.